Listed below are T cell receptor beta chains from one sample, sequenced in a study of blood T cell repertoires in COVID-19. Measured with immunoSEQ multiplex PCR; TCRdb has only the in-frame clones, and not every one. The profile shows some 250,000 clones, roughly 84% of them singletons. The sample consisted of peripheral blood. The receptors originated from a man between 40 and 49 years old with acute or convalescent COVID-19. CDR3s include the opening cysteine and the closing phenylalanine or tryptophan. Fields, in order: V gene, D gene, clone size, J gene, CDR3 protein, CDR3 DNA. D genes are given only for firm matches. Not all rows give a size; the values are once, few, many and, for expanded clones, a class.

TRBV9	-	-	TRBJ2-3	CASSAEGGTDTQYF	TGTGCCAGCAGCGCCGAAGGGGGCACAGATACGCAGTATTTT
TRBV5-4	-	-	TRBJ2-7	CASSFNPRRLNEQYF	TGTGCCAGCAGCTTTAACCCACGCAGACTGAACGAGCAGTACTTC
TRBV2	-	many	TRBJ1-6	CASSLTDSRNSPLHF	TGTGCCAGCAGTCTTACGGACAGTCGTAATTCACCCCTCCACTTT
TRBV6-1	TRBD1	-	TRBJ1-2	CASSEQTGVYGYTF	TGTGCCAGCAGTGAGCAGACAGGGGTCTATGGCTACACCTTC
TRBV27	-	-	TRBJ2-7	CASSLSRGIVGEQYF	TGTGCCAGCAGTTTATCGAGAGGAATTGTAGGCGAGCAGTACTTC
TRBV18	-	-	TRBJ2-2	CASSPERANTGELFF	TGTGCCAGCTCACCAGAGCGGGCCAACACCGGGGAGCTGTTTTTT
TRBV5-8	-	-	TRBJ1-1	CASSLTDRTTEAFF	TGTGCCAGCAGCTTGACAGATAGAACCACTGAAGCTTTCTTT
TRBV5-1	-	-	TRBJ1-1	CASSSRGSTEAFF	TGCGCCAGCAGCTCGCGGGGCTCAACTGAAGCTTTCTTT
TRBV6-2/TRBV6-3	-	-	TRBJ1-5	CASSYGQQNQPQHF	TGTGCCAGCAGTTACGGGCAGCAAAATCAGCCCCAGCATTTT
TRBV7-2	TRBD1	-	TRBJ1-2	CASSLAQGDYGYTF	TGTGCCAGCAGCTTAGCGCAGGGGGACTATGGCTACACCTTC
TRBV3-1/TRBV3-2	-	-	TRBJ1-1	CASSQVSVGGEAFF	TGTGCCAGCAGCCAAGTCTCCGTCGGGGGGGAAGCTTTCTTT
TRBV30	TRBD2	-	TRBJ2-3	CAWSVAGNTDTQYF	TGTGCCTGGAGTGTAGCGGGGAACACAGATACGCAGTATTTT
TRBV5-8	TRBD1	-	TRBJ2-2	CASSLLEGASTGELFF	TGTGCCAGCAGCTTGCTTGAGGGGGCGAGTACCGGGGAGCTGTTTTTT
TRBV18	TRBD1	-	TRBJ1-1	CASSPQGGNTEAFF	TGTGCCAGCTCACCCCAGGGGGGTAACACTGAAGCTTTCTTT
TRBV18	-	-	TRBJ1-2	CASSLSEQSNYGYTF	TGTGCCAGCTCACTCTCAGAACAGTCTAACTATGGCTACACCTTC
TRBV18	-	-	TRBJ1-4	CASSSDREKLFF	TGTGCCAGCTCATCAGACAGGGAAAAACTGTTTTTT
TRBV7-3	TRBD2	-	TRBJ2-1	CASSKSGSYNEQFF	TGTGCCAGCAGCAAGAGCGGGAGTTACAATGAGCAGTTCTTC